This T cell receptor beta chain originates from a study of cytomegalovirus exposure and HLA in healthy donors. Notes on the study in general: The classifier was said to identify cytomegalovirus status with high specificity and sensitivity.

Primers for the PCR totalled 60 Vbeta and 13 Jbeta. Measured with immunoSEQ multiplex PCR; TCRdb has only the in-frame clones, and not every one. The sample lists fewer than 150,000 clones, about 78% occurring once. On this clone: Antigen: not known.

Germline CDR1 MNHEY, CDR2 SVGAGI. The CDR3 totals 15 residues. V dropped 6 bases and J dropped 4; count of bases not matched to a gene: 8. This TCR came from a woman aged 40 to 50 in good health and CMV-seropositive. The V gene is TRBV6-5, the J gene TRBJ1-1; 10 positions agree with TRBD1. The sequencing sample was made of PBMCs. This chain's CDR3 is CASRIATGGATEAFF. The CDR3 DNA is TGTGCCAGCAGGATAGCGACAGGGGGCGCCACTGAAGCTTTCTTT.